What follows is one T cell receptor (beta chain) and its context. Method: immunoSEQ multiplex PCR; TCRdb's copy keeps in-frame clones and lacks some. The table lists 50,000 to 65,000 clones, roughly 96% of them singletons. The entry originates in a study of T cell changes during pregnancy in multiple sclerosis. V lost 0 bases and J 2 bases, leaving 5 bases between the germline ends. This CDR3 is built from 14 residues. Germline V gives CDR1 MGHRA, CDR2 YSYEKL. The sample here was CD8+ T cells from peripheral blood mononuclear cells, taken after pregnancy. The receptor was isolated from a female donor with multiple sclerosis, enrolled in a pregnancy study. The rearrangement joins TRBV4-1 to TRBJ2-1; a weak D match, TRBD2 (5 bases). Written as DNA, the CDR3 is TGCGCCAGCAGCCAAGAGCGGGCCTACAATGAGCAGTTCTTC. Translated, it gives CASSQERAYNEQFF.